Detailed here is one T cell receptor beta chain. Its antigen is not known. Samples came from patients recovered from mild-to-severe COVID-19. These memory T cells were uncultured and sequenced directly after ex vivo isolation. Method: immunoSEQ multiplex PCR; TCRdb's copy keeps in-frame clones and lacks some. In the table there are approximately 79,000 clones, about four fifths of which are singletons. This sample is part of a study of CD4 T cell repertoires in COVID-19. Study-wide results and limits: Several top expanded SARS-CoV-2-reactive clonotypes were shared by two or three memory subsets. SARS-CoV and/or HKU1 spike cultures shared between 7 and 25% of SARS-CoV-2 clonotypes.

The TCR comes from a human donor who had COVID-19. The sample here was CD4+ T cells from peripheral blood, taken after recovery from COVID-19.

The CDR3 DNA is TGCGCCAGCAAAGGGATTAACACCGGGGAGCTGTTTTTT. Translated, it gives CASKGINTGELFF. This chain joins TRBV4-1 and TRBJ2-2; D unresolved. The length of the CDR3 is 13 residues. V lost 7 bases to trimming and J lost 2 bases, with 8 bases between them. Germline V gene sequence: CDR1 MGHRA, CDR2 YSYEKL.